This T cell receptor (beta chain) was captured by sequencing in a study of T cell responses to AZD1222 COVID-19 vaccine. This CDR3 has 21 amino acids. The germline V gene has CDR1 SNHLY and CDR2 FYNNEI. V shed 6 bases and J shed 5 bases, with 37 bases lying between them. Of note for this clone: Its antigen is unidentified.

General study points: A reported finding is that nearly half of spike-specific TCRs target unmutated variant regions.

Clones were read by immunoSEQ multiplex PCR, and TCRdb kept only the in-frame ones, dropping some. The sample has 150,000 to 250,000 clones, just over 90% seen once. V gene TRBV2 combines with J gene TRBJ2-5, with D possibly being TRBD1 or TRBD2 (6 bases each). The starting material was peripheral blood, obtained 28 days after the second AZD1222 dose. The source is an adult who received the AZD1222 COVID-19 vaccine. CDR3 sequence reads: CASSVVDKGGDTQLDGETQYF. DNA of the CDR3: TGTGCCAGCAGCGTCGTGGATAAAGGAGGGGACACCCAACTCGATGGGGAGACCCAGTACTTC. Combining the CDR3 with reference TRBV2 and TRBJ2-5 gives the whole variable domain EPEVTQTPSHQVTQMGQEVILRCVPISNHLYFYWYRQILGQKVEFLVSFYNNEISEKSEIFDDQFSVERPDGSNFTLKIRSTKLEDSAMYFCASSVVDKGGDTQLDGETQYFGPGTRLLVL.